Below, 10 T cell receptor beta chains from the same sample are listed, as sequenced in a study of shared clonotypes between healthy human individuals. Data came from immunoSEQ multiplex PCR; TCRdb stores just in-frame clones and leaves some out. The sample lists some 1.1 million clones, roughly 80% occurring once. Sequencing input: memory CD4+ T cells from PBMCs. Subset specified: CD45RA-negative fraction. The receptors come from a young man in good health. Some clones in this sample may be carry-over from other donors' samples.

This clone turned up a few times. The DNA of the CDR3 is TGCGCCAGCAGCCAAGAATTACCCCATGAGCAGTTCTTC. Protein sequence: CASSQELPHEQFF. The chain combines TRBV4-1 with TRBJ2-1; D gene ambiguous. The ends were cut back, 0 bases at V and 8 bases at J, with 8 bases in the middle. Per the germline V gene, CDR1 is MGHRA and CDR2 is YSYEKL. There are 13 residues in the CDR3.

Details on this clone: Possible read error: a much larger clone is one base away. This CDR3 is CAWIAWNTEAFF. In DNA, the CDR3 is TGTGCCTGGATAGCCTGGAACACTGAAGCTTTCTTT. V gene TRBV30 combines with J gene TRBJ1-1; D call uncertain. The length of the CDR3 is 12 residues. Germline V gene sequence: CDR1 GTSNPN, CDR2 SVGIG (reference sequence). Trimming left V 4 bases short and J 1 base short, with 7 bases between.

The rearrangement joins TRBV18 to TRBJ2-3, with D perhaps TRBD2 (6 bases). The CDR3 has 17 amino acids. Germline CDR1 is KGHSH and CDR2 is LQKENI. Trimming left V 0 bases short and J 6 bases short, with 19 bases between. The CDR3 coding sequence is TGTGCCAGCTCACCACCGGCGGGGTCCTACCCTAGGGATACGCAGTATTTT. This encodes CASSPPAGSYPRDTQYF.

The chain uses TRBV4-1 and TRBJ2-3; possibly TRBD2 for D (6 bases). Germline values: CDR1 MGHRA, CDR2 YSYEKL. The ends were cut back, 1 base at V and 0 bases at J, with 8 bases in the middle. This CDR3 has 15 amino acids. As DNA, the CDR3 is TGCGCCAGCAGCCAAGCCGGGACTAGCACAGATACGCAGTATTTT. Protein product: CASSQAGTSTDTQYF.

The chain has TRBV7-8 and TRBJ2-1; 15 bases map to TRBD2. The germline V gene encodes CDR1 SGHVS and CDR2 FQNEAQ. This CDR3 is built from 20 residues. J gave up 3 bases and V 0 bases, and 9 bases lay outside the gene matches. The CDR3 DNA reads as TGTGCCAGCAGCTTAGCGTGGGGACTAGCGGGAGGACCAAACTACAATGAGCAGTTCTTC. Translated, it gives CASSLAWGLAGGPNYNEQFF. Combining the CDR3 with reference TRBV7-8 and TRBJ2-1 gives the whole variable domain GAGVSQSPRYKVAKRGQDVALRCDPISGHVSLFWYQQALGQGPEFLTYFQNEAQLDKSGLPSDRFFAERPEGSVSTLKIQRTQQEDSAVYLCASSLAWGLAGGPNYNEQFFGPGTRLTVL.

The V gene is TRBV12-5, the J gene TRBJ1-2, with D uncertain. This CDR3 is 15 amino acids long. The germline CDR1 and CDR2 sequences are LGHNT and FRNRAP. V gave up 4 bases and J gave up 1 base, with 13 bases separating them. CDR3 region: CASGSQDGNNYGYTF. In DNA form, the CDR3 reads TGTGCTAGTGGTTCTCAGGACGGGAATAACTATGGCTACACCTTC.

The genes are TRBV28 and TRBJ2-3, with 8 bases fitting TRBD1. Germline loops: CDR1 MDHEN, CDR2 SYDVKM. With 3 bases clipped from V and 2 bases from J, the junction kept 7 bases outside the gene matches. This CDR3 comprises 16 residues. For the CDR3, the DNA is TGTGCCAGCAGTTTCCGACCGGGACAGGACACAGATACGCAGTATTTT. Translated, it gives CASSFRPGQDTDTQYF. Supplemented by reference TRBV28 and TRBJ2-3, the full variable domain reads DVKVTQSSRYLVKRTGEKVFLECVQDMDHENMFWYRQDPGLGLRLIYFSYDVKMKEKGDIPEGYSVSREKKERFSLILESASTNQTSMYLCASSFRPGQDTDTQYFGPGTRLTVL.

CDR3 coding DNA: TGTGCCAGCAGGGGACTAGCGGGATCAGGAGATACGCAGTATTTT. Translated: CASRGLAGSGDTQYF. The chain uses TRBV6-1 and TRBJ2-3; 13 bases are a match to TRBD2. CDR1 and CDR2 from the germline V gene are MNHNS and SASEGT. This CDR3 comprises 15 residues. Trimming took 6 bases from V and 5 from J; bases not matched to a gene: 5.

The CDR3 loop is CASNLRPYTGELFF. The CDR3 bases are TGCGCCAGTAACCTCAGGCCTTACACCGGGGAGCTGTTTTTT. The chain is built from TRBV5-1 and TRBJ2-2; D is unresolved. Between the trimmed V and J ends, which lost 8 bases and 3 bases, there was a span of 14 bases. The CDR3 extends over 14 amino acids. Looked up from germline, CDR1 is SGHRS and CDR2 is YFSETQ.

The CDR3 is CASSLSRRGSGGYTF. CDR3 coding DNA: TGTGCCAGCAGTTTATCCCGCAGGGGGAGCGGTGGCTACACCTTC. V is TRBV27 and J is TRBJ1-2; TRBD1 matches at 7 bases. Germline V CDR1 and CDR2: MNHEY, SMNVEV (reference sequence). The V segment lost 0 bases and the J segment 7 bases; nucleotides outside the gene matches: 8. The CDR3 is 15 residues long.